This TCR beta chain is drawn from a study of blood T cell repertoires in COVID-19. As for the study in general: The United States, Italy and Spain were the sources of the acute and convalescent COVID-19 samples. The analysed material was cDNA or gDNA that came from T cells, B-cell-depleted T cells, or PBMCs.

As handled by the study authors: Reference gene primer amplification gave estimated nucleated cell counts. The protocol was immunoSEQ multiplex PCR, while the TCRdb copy is restricted to in-frame clones and leaves out a portion. The DNA gave D and trimming, while V, J and clone size come from that table. The sample lists tens of thousands of clones, roughly 88% occurring once. Germline-derived CDR1 and CDR2 are MNHEY and SVGAGI. V was cut by 5 bases and J by 5 bases, with 18 bases left in between. This CDR3 comprises 15 residues. This clonotype was sampled from a man in his fifties or sixties with active or convalescent COVID-19. The sequencing input was peripheral blood. This rearrangement joins TRBV6-5 to TRBJ1-2, with a tentative D call TRBD1 (5 bases). CDR3 sequence: CASSRASGPSYGYTF. The DNA for the CDR3 is TGTGCCAGCAGTCGGGCCTCAGGGCCTTCATATGGCTACACCTTC.